This TCR beta chain was retrieved from a study of blood T cell repertoires in COVID-19. On the study more broadly: The analysed material was cDNA or gDNA that came from T cells, B-cell-depleted T cells, or PBMCs.

This clone was counted a few times. Clones were read by immunoSEQ multiplex PCR, and TCRdb kept only the in-frame ones, dropping some. The table has 250,000 to 350,000 clones, 85% to 90% seen once; the top ten hold 8% to 13%. V was clipped by 9 bases and J by 2 bases; unmatched bases: 11. The CDR3 totals 15 residues. In germline, CDR1 is LNHDA, CDR2 SQIVND (reference sequence). Cohort placement rested on clinical history that participants reported themselves. Donors in Cohort 3 counted as recovered after two negative PCRs, clearance, or symptom resolution. Specimen: PBMCs or T cells enriched from blood (not recorded which). The chain combines TRBV19 with TRBJ2-3, with 7 bases lining up with TRBD2. The origin of this receptor is a woman aged 18-30 years who had recovered from COVID-19. Here the CDR3 reads CASSLWGGNTDTQYF. The CDR3 DNA reads as TGTGCCAGCTCCCTATGGGGGGGAAACACAGATACGCAGTATTTT.